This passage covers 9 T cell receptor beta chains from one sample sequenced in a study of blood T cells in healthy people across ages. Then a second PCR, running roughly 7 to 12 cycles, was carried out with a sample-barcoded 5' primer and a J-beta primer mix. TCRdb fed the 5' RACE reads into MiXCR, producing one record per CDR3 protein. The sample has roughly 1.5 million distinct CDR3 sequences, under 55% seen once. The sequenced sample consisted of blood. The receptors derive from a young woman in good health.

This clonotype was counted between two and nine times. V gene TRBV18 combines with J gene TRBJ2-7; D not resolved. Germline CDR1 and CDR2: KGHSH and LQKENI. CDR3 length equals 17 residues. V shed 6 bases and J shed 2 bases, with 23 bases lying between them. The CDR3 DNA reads TGTGCCAGCTCGCACCAGAATCAGGTCTCATCCACCTACGAGCAGTACTTC. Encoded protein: CASSHQNQVSSTYEQYF.

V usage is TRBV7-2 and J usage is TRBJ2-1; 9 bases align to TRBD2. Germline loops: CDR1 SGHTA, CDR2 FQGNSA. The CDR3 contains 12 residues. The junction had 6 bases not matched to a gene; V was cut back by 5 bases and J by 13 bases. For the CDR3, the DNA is TGTGCCAGCAGCGGCCGGACTAGCGCCCAGTTCTTC. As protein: CASSGRTSAQFF.

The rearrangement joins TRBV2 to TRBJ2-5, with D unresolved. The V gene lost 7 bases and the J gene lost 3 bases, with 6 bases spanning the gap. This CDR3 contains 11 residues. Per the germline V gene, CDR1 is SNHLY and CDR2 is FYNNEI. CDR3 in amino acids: CASMEKETQYF. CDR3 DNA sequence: TGTGCCAGCATGGAGAAAGAGACCCAGTACTTC. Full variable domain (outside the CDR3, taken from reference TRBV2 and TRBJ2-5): EPEVTQTPSHQVTQMGQEVILRCVPISNHLYFYWYRQILGQKVEFLVSFYNNEISEKSEIFDDQFSVERPDGSNFTLKIRSTKLEDSAMYFCASMEKETQYFGPGTRLLVL.

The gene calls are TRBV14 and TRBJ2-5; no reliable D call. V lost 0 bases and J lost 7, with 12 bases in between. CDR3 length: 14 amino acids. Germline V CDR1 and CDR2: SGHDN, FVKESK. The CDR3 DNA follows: TGTGCCAGCAGCCAAGAGGCGCGTTTAGGGACCCAGTACTTC. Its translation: CASSQEARLGTQYF.

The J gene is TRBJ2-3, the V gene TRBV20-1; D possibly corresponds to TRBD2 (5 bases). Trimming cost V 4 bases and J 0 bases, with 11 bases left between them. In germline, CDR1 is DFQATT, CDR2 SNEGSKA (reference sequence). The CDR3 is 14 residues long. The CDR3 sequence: CSAMGESSTDTQYF. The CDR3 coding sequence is TGCAGTGCTATGGGAGAATCCAGCACAGATACGCAGTATTTT.

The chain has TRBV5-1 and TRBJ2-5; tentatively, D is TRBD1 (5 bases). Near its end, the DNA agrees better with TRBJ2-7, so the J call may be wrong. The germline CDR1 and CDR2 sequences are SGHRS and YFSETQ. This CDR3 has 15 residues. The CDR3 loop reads CASSSRTLPHYEQYF. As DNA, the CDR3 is TGCGCCAGCAGCTCGCGGACACTTCCTCACTACGAGCAGTACTTC.

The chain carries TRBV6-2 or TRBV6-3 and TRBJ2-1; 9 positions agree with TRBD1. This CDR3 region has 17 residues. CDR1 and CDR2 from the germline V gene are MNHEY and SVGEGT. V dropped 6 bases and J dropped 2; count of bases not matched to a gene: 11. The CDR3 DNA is TGTGCCAGCAGCAACGGGACAGGGAATAACCCCTACAATGAGCAGTTCTTC. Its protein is CASSNGTGNNPYNEQFF.

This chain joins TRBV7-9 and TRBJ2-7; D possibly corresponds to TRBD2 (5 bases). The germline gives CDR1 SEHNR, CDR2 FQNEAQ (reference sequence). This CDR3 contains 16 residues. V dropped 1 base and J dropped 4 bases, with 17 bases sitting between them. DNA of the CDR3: TGTGCCAGCAGCTTAGTTGGGCGGGCAGAGATTTACGAGCAGTACTTC. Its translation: CASSLVGRAEIYEQYF.

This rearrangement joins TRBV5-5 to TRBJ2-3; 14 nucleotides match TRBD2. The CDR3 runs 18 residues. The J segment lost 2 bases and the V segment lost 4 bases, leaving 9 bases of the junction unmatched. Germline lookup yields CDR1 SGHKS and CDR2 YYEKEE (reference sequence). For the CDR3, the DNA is TGTGCCAGCAGCCCCGGGACTAGCGGGGGCCACAACACAGATACGCAGTATTTT. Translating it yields CASSPGTSGGHNTDTQYF.